This T cell receptor beta chain came from a study of T-cell memory formation after mild COVID-19 (dated by TCRdb to about 2021). Background on the whole study: TCR sequence clusters from the two donors were largely donor specific. Two young, previously healthy adult volunteers made up the cohort, one male and one female. In a couple of donors, T-cell clones that expanded and contracted after mild COVID-19 were followed by sequencing TCRalpha and TCRbeta repertoires longitudinally. Broad study findings and their caveats: Clones that contracted from day 15 to 85 showed balanced CD4/CD8 phenotypes, whereas a second wave of clones that expanded from day 15 to 37 leaned towards CD4+. Contracting CD4+ clones were located mainly in the CM and EM memory subsets, whereas CD8+ clones were found to be enriched in EMRA. Whether the second-wave clones peaking on day 37 were SARS-CoV-2 specific was not confirmed. The study covered only a couple of mild cases, and larger cohorts including severe cases with pre-infection samples were considered necessary. The detection of some responding clones in pre-infection memory suggests that pre-existing cross-reactive memory T cells joined the SARS-CoV-2 response.

V and J are truncated by 3 bases and 5 bases respectively, leaving an intervening sequence of 13 bases. The CDR3, from cysteine to phenylalanine, totals 14 residues. Just CDR3 DNA is preserved here, 42 bases in frame from base 1. Via the germline V gene, CDR1 is KGHSH and CDR2 LQKENI. There are a few counts of this clonotype. Its antigen remains undetermined. No base quality values were provided; no much bigger clone lies one nucleotide off. Instrument on record: Illumina NovaSeq 6000. Using 5'RACE with constant-segment primers, TCRalpha and TCRbeta cDNA libraries were constructed, with sample barcodes and unique molecular identifiers added in the process. RNA was extracted from every sample with Trizol reagent. Amplification of the libraries took two PCR steps, and the second step added a second sample barcode plus Illumina TruSeq adapters. Sequencing of the libraries was done on an Illumina NovaSeq, producing 2 x 150 bp paired-end reads. Per the original workflow: The reads were demultiplexed and collapsed into UMI-guided consensus sequences using migec v1.2.7. Using mixcr v2.1.11, the UMI consensuses were aligned to TRA and TRB V and J templates and assembled into clonotypes. A clonotype was counted as expanded or contracted only when both edgeR and NoisET called the clonotype significant, with the noise models trained on biological replicates. For edgeR calls, a false discovery rate-adjusted p below 0.01 and a log2 fold-change threshold of 1 were applied. As an exploratory analysis of dynamics, PCA with hierarchical clustering was applied to max-normalized trajectories of the 1000 most abundant clonotypes. The CD4 or CD8 phenotype of responding clones was assigned using the separately sequenced CD4+ and CD8+ repertoires. The public reads were run again by TCRdb, first through fastp at Q25 and then through MiXCR, and only productive beta chains were kept. Each record represents a unique CDR3 protein, reported with the most common genes and DNA among its rows. It is TCRdb's table, rather than the study itself, that gives the V and J calls and clone size. For this sample the table gives 250,000 to 300,000 distinct CDR3 sequences, of which around 16% were detected only once. 22% of the sample is taken by the ten largest.

PBMCs were isolated by Ficoll-Paque density gradient centrifugation. Sequencing was done on a sample of PBMCs or a T cell subset sorted from them (not recorded which). The sequence was obtained from a man younger than 30 who had mild COVID-19 (a few samples of this study predate the infection). The sample titles of this study are shuffled in the database, so cell type and time point are left out; the donor was told from shared clones. The chain is assembled from TRBV18 and TRBJ2-5; D gene: possibly TRBD2, on 6 matching bases. In nucleotides, the sequence is TGTGCCAGCTCACCGTTCGGGGGAGAGGAGACCCAGTACTTC. It translates to CASSPFGGEETQYF.